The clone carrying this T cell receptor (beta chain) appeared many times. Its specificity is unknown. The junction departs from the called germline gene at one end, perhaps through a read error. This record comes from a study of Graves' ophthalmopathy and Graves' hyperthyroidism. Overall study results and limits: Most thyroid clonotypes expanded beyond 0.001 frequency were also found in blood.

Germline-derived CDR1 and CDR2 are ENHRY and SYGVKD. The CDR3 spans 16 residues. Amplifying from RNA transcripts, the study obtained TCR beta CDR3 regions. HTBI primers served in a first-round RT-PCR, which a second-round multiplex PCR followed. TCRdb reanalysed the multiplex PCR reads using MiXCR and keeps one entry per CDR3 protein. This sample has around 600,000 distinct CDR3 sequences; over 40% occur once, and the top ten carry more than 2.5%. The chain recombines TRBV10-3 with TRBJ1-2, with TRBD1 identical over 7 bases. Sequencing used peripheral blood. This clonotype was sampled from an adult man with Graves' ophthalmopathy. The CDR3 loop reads CASSYYGQANRDGYTF. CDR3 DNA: TGTGCCAGCAGTTATTACGGACAGGCAAACCGGGATGGCTACACCTTC.